One and the same sample provided the 27 T cell receptor beta chains below, sequenced in a study of blood T cells in healthy people across ages. A J-beta primer mix and a sample-barcoded 5' primer were used in a second PCR of roughly 7 to 12 cycles. TCRdb used MiXCR to reprocess the 5' RACE reads, holding one entry per CDR3 protein. Of roughly 700,000 distinct CDR3 sequences listed, approximately 25% are singletons. Separately, the same data were catalogued under a study of T cells of mothers and their children.

The source material was blood. Source of these receptors: a boy aged 5-17 years in good health.

This clonotype was seen more than once but under ten times. The chain uses TRBV19 and TRBJ2-2, with 7 nucleotides matching TRBD2. There are 14 residues in the CDR3. Germline V gives CDR1 LNHDA, CDR2 SQIVND (reference sequence). Trimming removed 7 bases from V and 4 bases from J; junction bases left unmatched: 6. CDR3 sequence (DNA): TGTGCCAGTACCCATCCGGGGGGCACCGGGGAGCTGTTTTTT. This gives the protein CASTHPGGTGELFF.

DNA of the CDR3: TGCAGTGCTAGGCTGGGGACAGTCAATCAGCCCCAGCATTTT. Translating gives CSARLGTVNQPQHF. The chain uses TRBV20-1 and TRBJ1-5, with TRBD1 identical over 7 bases. Per the germline V gene, CDR1 is DFQATT and CDR2 is SNEGSKA (reference sequence). With 3 bases clipped from V and 3 bases from J, the junction kept 5 bases outside the gene matches. The CDR3 covers 14 residues.

As for this clonotype: One end of the junction is discordant with germline, which a read error may explain. This chain uses TRBV29-1 with TRBJ2-5, with D perhaps TRBD1 (5 bases). Gene TRBJ2-7 matches the end of the DNA better, so the J call may be wrong. The CDR3 is 15 amino acids. Per the germline V gene, CDR1 is SQVTM and CDR2 is ANQGSEA. CDR3 nucleotide sequence: TGCGGCGTTGGAGAGGTAACGGACAAGCATTACGAGCAGTACTTC. Protein product: CGVGEVTDKHYEQYF.

A single count supports this clonotype. The chain couples TRBV12-5 to TRBJ1-5, with D hard to call. Germline values: CDR1 LGHNT, CDR2 FRNRAP. This CDR3 contains 14 residues. V lost 1 base and J lost 4, with 8 bases in between. Here the CDR3 DNA reads TGTGCTAGTGGTTTGGCAGGATTAAATCAGCCCCAGCATTTT. This encodes CASGLAGLNQPQHF.

This clonotype was detected only a few times. This chain links TRBV20-1 with TRBJ1-2, with no clear D. This CDR3 has 15 residues. The germline CDR1 and CDR2 sequences are DFQATT and SNEGSKA (reference sequence). V gave up 2 bases and J gave up 4 bases, with 17 bases separating them. CDR3 sequence reads: CSARLARQGRYGYTF. The CDR3 region has the DNA TGCAGTGCTAGACTCGCAAGGCAAGGGCGCTATGGCTACACCTTC.

The chain has TRBV11-2 and TRBJ2-1; D may correspond to TRBD1 or TRBD2 (5 bases each). The CDR3 is 17 amino acids. CDR1 is SGHAT, CDR2 FQNNGV, per germline. The germline V and J ends were trimmed by 1 base and 4 bases, with 17 bases remaining between them. This chain's CDR3 is CASSLVRGLRGYNEQFF. The DNA of the CDR3 is TGTGCCAGCAGCTTAGTTCGCGGTCTGAGGGGATACAATGAGCAGTTCTTC.

Turning to this clonotype: The junction departs from the called germline gene at one end, perhaps through a read error. The V call is TRBV27, the J call TRBJ2-4; 8 nucleotides agree with TRBD1. CDR3 length: 16 amino acids. In germline, CDR1 is MNHEY, CDR2 SMNVEV (reference sequence). CDR3 DNA sequence: TGTGCCGGCAGCGTTGGGACAGGAGTAGCCAAAAACATTCAGTACTTC. Translation: CAGSVGTGVAKNIQYF.

The J gene is TRBJ1-5, the V gene TRBV10-3; possible D gene TRBD1, 6 bases. Trimming left V 11 bases short and J 4 bases short, with 18 bases between. The germline CDR1 and CDR2 sequences are ENHRY and SYGVKD. The CDR3 is made up of 14 amino acids. CDR3 DNA sequence: TGTGCCGTACTACTGGCAGGGGTTAATCAGCCCCAGCATTTT. This translates into CAVLLAGVNQPQHF.

The J gene is TRBJ1-2, the V gene TRBV29-1; D call uncertain. The CDR3 runs 13 residues. From germline, CDR1 is SQVTM and CDR2 ANQGSEA. Trimming left V 8 bases short and J 2 bases short, with 15 bases between. The CDR3 loop reads CSIETPVNYGYTF. DNA for the CDR3: TGCAGCATAGAGACACCAGTCAACTATGGCTACACCTTC.

This clonotype has a handful of counts. J is TRBJ1-2 and V is TRBV29-1; no definite D call. Germline V gives CDR1 SQVTM, CDR2 ANQGSEA. The CDR3 totals 14 residues. Trimming removed 3 bases from V and 0 bases from J, with 11 bases in between. The CDR3 here is CSVDVQFPNYGYTF. The CDR3 DNA reads TGCAGCGTTGACGTACAGTTTCCTAACTATGGCTACACCTTC.

CDR3 in DNA: TGCAGCGTTGACGGGAGCGGGGATACGCAGTATTTT. This sequence encodes CSVDGSGDTQYF. The V and J genes are TRBV29-1 and TRBJ2-3, with a tentative D call TRBD2 (6 bases). Trimming left V 3 bases short and J 6 bases short, with 10 bases between. This CDR3 is built from 12 residues. CDR1 SQVTM and CDR2 ANQGSEA come from the germline V gene.

V gene TRBV29-1 combines with J gene TRBJ2-5; 7 bases line up with TRBD1. Gene TRBJ2-1 matches the end of the DNA better, so the J call may be wrong. This CDR3 spans 11 amino acids. Germline V gene data show CDR1 as SQVTM and CDR2 as ANQGSEA. This CDR3 is CSGTTGDEQFF. Here the CDR3 DNA reads TGCAGCGGTACAACAGGGGATGAGCAGTTCTTC.

The gene calls are TRBV20-1 and TRBJ2-1, with D tentatively TRBD1 or TRBD2 (6 bases each). Germline V gene sequence: CDR1 DFQATT, CDR2 SNEGSKA (reference sequence). The CDR3 runs 12 residues. V was trimmed by 3 bases and J by 5 bases, leaving 8 bases between them. The DNA of the CDR3 is TGCAGTGCTAGGAGGGGGGACAATGAGCAGTTCTTC. Protein: CSARRGDNEQFF.

In its sample, this clonotype was seen a few times. The V gene is TRBV7-2, the J gene TRBJ2-5; D may be TRBD1 or TRBD2 (5 bases each). Trimming stripped 0 bases from V and 2 bases from J, with 13 bases between. This CDR3 is 16 amino acids long. Germline CDR1 SGHTA, CDR2 FQGNSA. The CDR3: CASSLATRELQETQYF. The CDR3 DNA sequence: TGTGCCAGCAGCTTAGCTACCAGGGAGCTGCAAGAGACCCAGTACTTC.

The V call is TRBV29-1, the J call TRBJ1-1; D gene ambiguous. CDR1 and CDR2 from the germline V gene are SQVTM and ANQGSEA. The CDR3 sequence is 11 residues long. For the CDR3, the DNA is TGCAGTTCTCGCTACAACACTGAAGCTTTCTTT. Translating gives CSSRYNTEAFF.

V is TRBV10-3 and J is TRBJ2-3; TRBD1 might be the D (5 bases). Trimming removed 6 bases from V and 1 base from J, with 11 bases in between. Germline assignment: CDR1 ENHRY and CDR2 SYGVKD. The CDR3 is 14 amino acids. CDR3 loop: CAIRSRVGTDTQYF. The CDR3 bases are TGTGCCATCAGAAGCAGGGTAGGCACAGATACGCAGTATTTT.

The count of this clonotype is one. This CDR3 reads CSARPGTPGFPDTQYF. The CDR3 region has the DNA TGCAGTGCCCGACCCGGGACTCCTGGGTTCCCAGATACGCAGTATTTT. The gene calls are TRBV20-1 and TRBJ2-3; possibly TRBD2 for D (6 bases). With 6 bases removed from V and 4 bases from J, the gap between germline ends came to 23 bases. The CDR3 spans 16 residues. Per the germline V gene, CDR1 is DFQATT and CDR2 is SNEGSKA (reference sequence).

This sequence joins TRBV3-1 and TRBJ2-7; 7 bases are a match to TRBD1. The germline V gene has CDR1 LGHDT and CDR2 YNNKEL (reference sequence). There are 14 residues in the CDR3. V lost 6 bases to trimming and J lost 4 bases; unmatched junction nucleotides: 9. In nucleotides, the CDR3 is TGTGCCAGCAGTCCGGGACAGATGGCATACGAGCAGTACTTC. Protein: CASSPGQMAYEQYF.

This sequence joins TRBV5-1 and TRBJ1-3; D might be TRBD1 (5 bases). The CDR3 runs to 16 residues. With 2 bases removed from V and 4 bases from J, the gap between germline ends came to 16 bases. Germline V CDR1 and CDR2: SGHRS, YFSETQ. CDR3 sequence: CASSFGERDYGNTIYF. The CDR3 DNA sequence: TGCGCCAGCAGCTTCGGCGAAAGGGACTACGGAAACACCATATATTTT.

The chain links TRBV19 to TRBJ2-1, with TRBD2 identical over 8 bases. V was clipped by 0 bases and J by 2 bases; unmatched bases: 9. This CDR3 has 18 residues. In germline, CDR1 is LNHDA, CDR2 SQIVND (reference sequence). CDR3 loop: CASSIDEGAGAPYNEQFF. The CDR3, as DNA: TGTGCCAGTAGTATAGATGAAGGAGCGGGAGCCCCCTACAATGAGCAGTTCTTC.

This clonotype was observed a handful of times. V and J are TRBV7-2 and TRBJ2-7; TRBD2 aligns across 9 bases. The CDR3 sequence is 15 residues long. The V and J ends lost 5 bases and 3 bases, in that order; junction bases with no gene match: 8. In germline, CDR1 is SGHTA, CDR2 FQGNSA. In nucleotides, the CDR3 is TGTGCCAGCAGCGTAGGGGCGGGGGGGTTCTACGAGCAGTACTTC. This gives the protein CASSVGAGGFYEQYF.

The V gene is TRBV20-1, the J gene TRBJ1-1; the match to TRBD1 covers 9 bases. V lost 1 base and J lost 12; bases outside the gene matches: 12. The CDR3 covers 14 residues. Germline V gene sequence: CDR1 DFQATT, CDR2 SNEGSKA (reference sequence). The CDR3 loop is CSARVGGTGGRTFF. The CDR3 DNA sequence: TGCAGTGCTAGAGTGGGGGGAACAGGGGGCCGGACTTTCTTT.

The gene calls are TRBV4-1 and TRBJ2-1, with D perhaps matching TRBD2 (6 bases). The CDR3 consists of 15 residues. CDR1 is MGHRA, CDR2 YSYEKL, per germline. Trimming left V 1 base short and J 8 bases short, with 15 bases between. As DNA, the CDR3 is TGCGCCAGCAGCCAAGGGGAGCTAGCGCCGGATGAGCAGTTCTTC. It specifies CASSQGELAPDEQFF.

This clonotype appeared a few times. The chain links TRBV11-2 to TRBJ2-4, with 8 bases fitting TRBD1. This CDR3 is 17 amino acids long. CDR1 is SGHAT, CDR2 FQNNGV, per germline. With V trimmed by 2 bases and J by 0 bases, 6 bases remained unmatched. The CDR3 coding sequence is TGTGCCAGCAGCTTACAGGGGGCGCTTCTAGCCAAAAACATTCAGTACTTC. The encoded protein is CASSLQGALLAKNIQYF.

The rearrangement uses TRBV5-1 and TRBJ2-5, with TRBD2 matching over 15 bases. The J segment lost 1 base and the V segment lost 3 bases, leaving 10 bases of the junction unmatched. The CDR3 is 19 amino acids. Per the germline V gene, CDR1 is SGHRS and CDR2 is YFSETQ. The CDR3: CASSSTGLAGGIAQETQYF. CDR3 nucleotides: TGCGCCAGCAGCTCAACTGGACTAGCGGGAGGGATCGCCCAAGAGACCCAGTACTTC. The full variable domain, its missing parts supplied by reference TRBV5-1 and TRBJ2-5, is KAGVTQTPRYLIKTRGQQVTLSCSPISGHRSVSWYQQTPGQGLQFLFEYFSETQRNKGNFPGRFSGRQFSNSRSEMNVSTLELGDSALYLCASSSTGLAGGIAQETQYFGPGTRLLVL.

In DNA, the CDR3 is TGTGCCAGCAGTTTCACCTCTAAAGGGGGATATAGCAATCAGCCCCAGCATTTT. This gives the protein CASSFTSKGGYSNQPQHF. The V and J genes are TRBV28 and TRBJ1-5, with D perhaps matching TRBD1 (6 bases). Germline V CDR1 and CDR2: MDHEN, SYDVKM. The CDR3 is 18 residues long. V gave up 3 bases and J gave up 0 bases, with 18 bases separating them.

The V gene is TRBV3-1, the J gene TRBJ2-7; D is perhaps TRBD1 (6 bases). The CDR3 has 17 residues. CDR1 is LGHDT, CDR2 YNNKEL, per germline (reference sequence). Between the trimmed V and J ends, which lost 3 bases and 2 bases, there was a span of 20 bases. The CDR3 sequence: CASSHGTGPLIPYEQYF. The CDR3 DNA reads TGTGCCAGCAGCCATGGTACAGGGCCCCTAATACCCTACGAGCAGTACTTC.